Detailed here is one TCR beta chain. CDR3 length equals 16 residues. Germline V gene data show CDR1 as SGHRS and CDR2 as YFSETQ. V shed 2 bases and J 6 bases; nucleotides not matched to a gene: 9. This specimen comes from a study of patients and donors after allogeneic stem cell transplantation. TCRdb itself ran the RT-PCR reads through MiXCR, one entry per CDR3 protein. The table has about 400,000 distinct CDR3 sequences, 15% to 20% seen once. The clonotype comes from a human donor who was either an allogeneic HSCT recipient or a stem cell or donor lymphocyte infusion donor (not recorded which). It is not recorded whose cells these are; they may come from a transplant donor. The chain couples TRBV5-1 to TRBJ2-2; the match to TRBD1 covers 8 bases. Sequenced material: blood, either unsorted or a sorted T cell fraction (not recorded which). CDR3 protein: CASSLTGTGISGELFF. The CDR3 DNA follows: TGCGCCAGCAGCTTAACCGGGACAGGTATCTCCGGGGAGCTGTTTTTT.